Below, 11 T cell receptor beta chains from the same sample are listed, as sequenced in a study of T cell responses to AZD1222 COVID-19 vaccine. This table comes from immunoSEQ multiplex PCR, and its TCRdb copy is limited to in-frame clones, with some not included. The table lists about 120,000 clones, around nine tenths of them singletons. The sequencing used peripheral blood, collected on day 0 of AZD1222 vaccination. All receptors come from an adult in good health.

For this clone: This sample includes further DNA sequences coding for the same CDR3. The rearrangement uses TRBV24-1 and TRBJ2-5, with a possible D match to TRBD1 (6 bases). Trimming cost V 7 bases and J 0 bases, with 8 bases left between them. From germline, CDR1 is KGHDR and CDR2 SFDVKD. The CDR3 length is 13 residues. Here the CDR3 DNA reads TGTGCCACCAGAGGACAGAACCAAGAGACCCAGTACTTC. Translating gives CATRGQNQETQYF.

The genes are TRBV10-3 and TRBJ2-7, with a possible D match to TRBD2 (5 bases). Germline CDR1 and CDR2: ENHRY and SYGVKD. The CDR3 totals 14 residues. Trimming took off 0 bases at V and 4 bases at J, with 10 bases between the two ends. The CDR3 spells CAISESNWEYEQYF. In DNA, the CDR3 is TGTGCCATCAGTGAGTCGAACTGGGAGTACGAGCAGTACTTC.

This rearrangement joins TRBV10-3 to TRBJ2-5; 9 positions match TRBD2. This CDR3 contains 15 residues. V was clipped by 2 bases and J by 5 bases; unmatched bases: 6. Germline V gene sequence: CDR1 ENHRY, CDR2 SYGVKD. The CDR3 is CAISENLGLAETQYF. The CDR3 bases are TGTGCCATCAGTGAGAATCTCGGACTAGCGGAGACCCAGTACTTC.

V and J are TRBV6-2 or TRBV6-3 and TRBJ2-5, with 9 nucleotides matching TRBD2. V dropped 0 bases and J dropped 11; count of bases not matched to a gene: 1. The CDR3 runs 12 residues. Germline V gene sequence: CDR1 MNHEY, CDR2 SVGEGT. CDR3 amino acids: CASSYSSGRQYF. The CDR3 coding sequence is TGTGCCAGCAGTTACTCGAGCGGGAGGCAGTACTTC.

The gene calls are TRBV4-2 and TRBJ1-4; D gene unclear. The CDR3 is 13 amino acids. Germline loops: CDR1 LGHNA, CDR2 YNFKEQ. Trimming shortened V by 5 bases and J by 8 bases, and 12 bases separated the two germline ends. The CDR3 here is CASSLLGGEKLFF. The CDR3 DNA reads as TGTGCCAGCAGCTTACTAGGAGGGGAAAAACTGTTTTTT.

The chain uses TRBV12-3 or TRBV12-4 and TRBJ1-1; the D is unclear. V lost 5 bases and J 1 base, leaving 8 bases between the germline ends. The CDR3 is 13 residues long. The CDR3 nucleotides read TGTGCCAGCAGTCTGACGGCGAACACTGAAGCTTTCTTT. Protein sequence: CASSLTANTEAFF.

The rearrangement uses TRBV14 and TRBJ2-3; 7 positions agree with TRBD1. V lost 2 bases to trimming and J lost 5 bases; unmatched junction nucleotides: 7. CDR1 is SGHDN and CDR2 is FVKESK in the germline V gene. The CDR3 extends over 15 amino acids. CDR3 in amino acids: CASSQTRGRVDTQYF. CDR3 coding DNA: TGTGCCAGCAGCCAAACGAGGGGGCGGGTAGATACGCAGTATTTT.

V is TRBV5-4 and J is TRBJ2-3; D assignment may be TRBD1 or TRBD2 (5 bases each). V gave up 4 bases and J gave up 1 base, with 19 bases separating them. The CDR3 contains 17 residues. From germline, CDR1 is SGHNT and CDR2 YYREEE (reference sequence). In nucleotides, the CDR3 is TGTGCCAGCAGCCGACCTGGGGGAGTGACGGGCACAGATACGCAGTATTTT. It encodes CASSRPGGVTGTDTQYF.

The sample holds one count of this clone. The chain recombines TRBV5-4 with TRBJ2-3, with TRBD1 matching over 10 bases. V gave up 3 bases and J gave up 8 bases; unmatched junction bases: 9. This CDR3 is built from 15 residues. In germline, CDR1 is SGHNT, CDR2 YYREEE (reference sequence). The CDR3 is CASSSPRDRGATQYF. CDR3 bases: TGTGCCAGCAGCTCCCCCCGGGACAGGGGAGCTACGCAGTATTTT.

J is TRBJ1-1 and V is TRBV29-1; D is ambiguous. Germline loops: CDR1 SQVTM, CDR2 ANQGSEA. The CDR3 extends over 14 amino acids. Trimming removed 4 bases at V and 7 bases at J, with 19 bases between. The CDR3 coding sequence is TGCAGCGTTGCAACCGGAGGTTCGGGGAATGAAGCTTTCTTT. Translation gives CSVATGGSGNEAFF.

J is TRBJ2-7 and V is TRBV18; D is uncertain. Germline V gene lookup returns CDR1 KGHSH and CDR2 LQKENI. V lost 2 bases and J 5 bases, leaving 16 bases between the germline ends. The CDR3 runs to 15 residues. The DNA for the CDR3 is TGTGCCAGCTCACCAAGGTCCACTACCCCTAACGAGCAGTACTTC. Protein product: CASSPRSTTPNEQYF.